These 14 T cell receptor beta chains share one sample of origin, sequenced in a study of blood T cells in healthy people across ages. A J-beta primer mix and a sample-barcoded 5' primer were used in a second PCR of about 7 to 12 cycles. In TCRdb, the 5' RACE reads were re-called with MiXCR into one record per CDR3 protein. The sample includes approximately 810,000 distinct CDR3 sequences, roughly 26% of them seen just once. What was sequenced was blood. Source of these receptors: an elderly woman in good health.

This clonotype was counted at least ten times. J is TRBJ2-7 and V is TRBV28, with D tentatively TRBD1 (5 bases). V gave up 5 bases and J gave up 2 bases, with 13 bases separating them. The CDR3 is 14 amino acids. CDR1 is MDHEN, CDR2 SYDVKM, per germline. CDR3 amino acids: CASSPHTGTYEQYF. CDR3 coding DNA: TGTGCCAGCAGTCCACACACAGGAACCTACGAGCAGTACTTC.

This sequence joins TRBV24-1 and TRBJ2-3; either TRBD1 or TRBD2 may fit D (6 bases each). Germline CDR1 reads KGHDR; CDR2 reads SFDVKD. The CDR3 has 15 amino acids. V was cut by 4 bases and J by 5 bases, with 15 bases left in between. The CDR3 coding sequence is TGTGCCACCAGTGACGAGGGGGGCCGGGGAGATACGCAGTATTTT. Translation gives CATSDEGGRGDTQYF.

There are many counts of this clonotype. This chain links TRBV7-2 with TRBJ2-1; 8 bases are a match to TRBD2. Germline V gene data show CDR1 as SGHTA and CDR2 as FQGNSA. The trim removed 1 base at V and 1 base at J, leaving 6 bases unmatched. The length of the CDR3 is 17 residues. The CDR3 nucleotides read TGTGCCAGCAGCTTAGGGTTTAGCGGGGCTTCCTACAATGAGCAGTTCTTC. It translates to CASSLGFSGASYNEQFF. The full variable domain, completed using reference TRBV7-2 and TRBJ2-1, is GAGVSQSPSNKVTEKGKDVELRCDPISGHTALYWYRQSLGQGLEFLIYFQGNSAPDKSGLPSDRFSAERTGGSVSTLTIQRTQQEDSAVYLCASSLGFSGASYNEQFFGPGTRLTVL.

Ten or more counts support this clonotype. V usage is TRBV7-2 and J usage is TRBJ2-1; 7 nucleotides line up with TRBD2. The CDR3 has 14 amino acids. Germline V gene lookup returns CDR1 SGHTA and CDR2 FQGNSA. Unmatched junction bases numbered 5, after V lost 4 bases and J lost 5 bases. The CDR3 reads CASSSWEGNNEQFF. Here the CDR3 DNA reads TGTGCCAGCAGCTCCTGGGAGGGGAACAATGAGCAGTTCTTC.

The rearrangement joins TRBV7-2 to TRBJ1-3, with D perhaps TRBD1 (5 bases). The CDR3 has 14 residues. Germline CDR1 reads SGHTA; CDR2 reads FQGNSA. V shed 4 bases and J shed 5 bases, with 12 bases lying between them. CDR3 sequence: CASSSPGRRNTIYF. CDR3 DNA sequence: TGTGCCAGCAGCTCACCGGGACGTAGAAACACCATATATTTT.

A word on this clonotype: A single base separates this from a much larger clone, so it may be a read error. CDR3 bases: TGTGCCAGTGGGGGGTCCGATATGCAGTATTTT. It is translated as CASGGSDMQYF. The gene calls are TRBV7-2 and TRBJ2-3; D is possibly TRBD2 (6 bases). This CDR3 comprises 11 residues. CDR1 is SGHTA, CDR2 FQGNSA, per germline.

This clonotype was seen ten or more times. This sequence joins TRBV7-2 and TRBJ1-2; tentatively, D is TRBD1 (5 bases). Trimming removed 1 base from V and 4 bases from J, with 13 bases in between. CDR1 is SGHTA and CDR2 is FQGNSA in the germline V gene. The length of the CDR3 is 15 residues. Here the CDR3 reads CASSLDRGDLYGYTF. The CDR3 coding sequence is TGTGCCAGCAGCTTAGATCGGGGGGACCTCTATGGCTACACCTTC.

A few counts support this clonotype. The V gene is TRBV4-3, the J gene TRBJ2-1; maybe TRBD1 (6 bases). Per the germline V gene, CDR1 is LGHNA and CDR2 is YSLEER. The CDR3 covers 15 residues. V lost 1 base to trimming and J lost 6 bases, with 13 bases between them. In nucleotides, the CDR3 is TGCGCCAGCAGCCAAGGAGGGGGACCTCTCAATGAGCAGTTCTTC. Translation gives CASSQGGGPLNEQFF.

This clonotype was detected only a few times. A much larger clonotype is one base distant, so this may be a read error. The chain couples TRBV5-1 to TRBJ1-4; 10 bases fit TRBD1. The CDR3 is 14 amino acids. CDR1 and CDR2 (germline): SGHRS, YFSETQ. CDR3: CASTAGTGDEELFF. DNA for the CDR3: TGCGCCAGCACCGCCGGGACAGGGGATGAAGAACTGTTTTTT. Full variable domain (outside the CDR3, taken from reference TRBV5-1 and TRBJ1-4): KAGVTQTPRYLIKTRGQQVTLSCSPISGHRSVSWYQQTPGQGLQFLFEYFSETQRNKGNFPGRFSGRQFSNSRSEMNVSTLELGDSALYLCASTAGTGDEELFFGSGTQLSVL.

This clonotype was counted at least ten times. The chain has TRBV14 and TRBJ2-1; no firm D call. This CDR3 has 16 amino acids. V lost 5 bases, J lost 0 bases, and 14 bases lay in between. Germline CDR1 is SGHDN and CDR2 is FVKESK. The CDR3 coding sequence is TGTGCCAGCAGCAATATCGGTGGCCTCTCCTACAATGAGCAGTTCTTC. This encodes CASSNIGGLSYNEQFF.

This clonotype was seen repeatedly, ten times or more. The chain uses TRBV29-1 and TRBJ1-2, with TRBD1 matching 8 bases. CDR1 and CDR2 (germline): SQVTM, ANQGSEA. The CDR3 is made up of 13 amino acids. The trim removed 6 bases at V and 6 bases at J, leaving 9 bases unmatched. The CDR3 loop is CSVRTGKGHGYTF. The CDR3 nucleotides are TGCAGCGTCAGGACAGGGAAGGGACATGGCTACACCTTC.

The V gene is TRBV11-2, the J gene TRBJ2-1, with D tentatively TRBD2 (5 bases). The V gene lost 3 bases and the J gene lost 10 bases, with 10 bases spanning the gap. This CDR3 has 12 amino acids. Germline V gene lookup returns CDR1 SGHAT and CDR2 FQNNGV. CDR3 DNA sequence: TGTGCCAGCAGCTTGGACTCCTACGAGCAGTTCTTC. Its translation is CASSLDSYEQFF. Variable domain in full (rest from reference TRBV11-2 and TRBJ2-1): EAGVAQSPRYKIIEKRQSVAFWCNPISGHATLYWYQQILGQGPKLLIQFQNNGVVDDSQLPKDRFSAERLKGVDSTLKIQPAKLEDSAVYLCASSLDSYEQFFGPGTRLTVL.

This clonotype has more than one count but fewer than ten. Here the CDR3 reads CASSPRRAQGTDTQYF. For the CDR3, the DNA is TGTGCCAGCTCCCCCCGAAGGGCGCAGGGCACAGATACGCAGTATTTT. The chain is built from TRBV7-9 and TRBJ2-3; no firm D call. This CDR3 spans 16 amino acids. CDR1 and CDR2 from the germline V gene are SEHNR and FQNEAQ (reference sequence). Trimming cost V 8 bases and J 1 base, with 19 bases left between them.

This clonotype showed up many times. This chain uses TRBV5-1 with TRBJ2-1; a possible D gene is TRBD1 (5 bases). The length of the CDR3 is 16 residues. Looked up from germline, CDR1 is SGHRS and CDR2 is YFSETQ. Trimming cost V 0 bases and J 3 bases, with 13 bases left between them. The CDR3 DNA follows: TGCGCCAGCAGCTTGGTGCAGGGAAACGTCTACAATGAGCAGTTCTTC. Protein product: CASSLVQGNVYNEQFF.